Listed below are T cell receptor beta chains from one sample, sequenced in a study of T cell changes during pregnancy in multiple sclerosis. Only in-frame clones appear in the TCRdb table, and some are missing; sequencing was by immunoSEQ multiplex PCR. This sample has under 95,000 clones; 75% to 95% occur once, and the top ten carry approximately 1.7%. Specimen: peripheral blood, collected after pregnancy. The receptors were gathered from a female donor in good health, enrolled as a control in a pregnancy study. Each CDR3 is given with its conserved first and last residue. A D gene is named only where the DNA matches it firmly. Clone size is given for some rows only: seen once, a few or many times, or a class if the clone is expanded.

j_call: TRBJ2-7; clone_size: .; d_call: .; v_call: TRBV27; cdr3_aa: CASSLNTNYEQYF; cdr3_nt: TGTGCCAGCAGTTTAAACACGAATTACGAGCAGTACTTC
j_call: TRBJ1-2; clone_size: .; d_call: .; v_call: TRBV5-1; cdr3_aa: CASSLDSAGGGYTF; cdr3_nt: TGCGCCAGCAGCTTGGACAGTGCCGGGGGGGGCTACACCTTC
j_call: TRBJ2-3; clone_size: .; d_call: TRBD1; v_call: TRBV7-9; cdr3_aa: CASSFFTTGVADTQYF; cdr3_nt: TGTGCCAGCAGCTTCTTTACGACAGGGGTCGCAGATACGCAGTATTTT
j_call: TRBJ2-1; clone_size: .; d_call: TRBD2; v_call: TRBV6-1; cdr3_aa: CASSIAGGTYNEQFF; cdr3_nt: TGTGCCAGCAGCATAGCGGGGGGAACTTACAATGAGCAGTTCTTC
j_call: TRBJ1-2; clone_size: .; d_call: TRBD1; v_call: TRBV5-1; cdr3_aa: CASTPRTGANYGYTF; cdr3_nt: TGCGCCAGCACCCCAAGAACAGGGGCTAACTATGGCTACACCTTC
j_call: TRBJ2-7; clone_size: .; d_call: .; v_call: TRBV10-3; cdr3_aa: CAISDLGTANPQGYEQYF; cdr3_nt: TGTGCCATCAGTGACCTGGGGACTGCCAACCCTCAGGGTTACGAGCAGTACTTC
j_call: TRBJ1-2; clone_size: .; d_call: TRBD1; v_call: TRBV7-2; cdr3_aa: CASSHGTGAGYGYTF; cdr3_nt: TGTGCCAGCAGTCACGGGACAGGGGCAGGCTATGGCTACACCTTC
j_call: TRBJ1-2; clone_size: .; d_call: .; v_call: TRBV7-8; cdr3_aa: CASSSGGAARGYTF; cdr3_nt: TGTGCCAGCAGCTCCGGGGGGGCGGCTCGGGGCTACACCTTC
j_call: TRBJ1-1; clone_size: .; d_call: .; v_call: TRBV7-3; cdr3_aa: CASSLGANTEAFF; cdr3_nt: TGTGCCAGCAGCTTAGGGGCGAACACTGAAGCTTTCTTT
j_call: TRBJ2-7; clone_size: .; d_call: .; v_call: TRBV18; cdr3_aa: CASSPERVAYEQYF; cdr3_nt: TGTGCCAGCTCTCCCGAGCGGGTTGCCTACGAGCAGTACTTC
j_call: TRBJ2-5; clone_size: .; d_call: .; v_call: TRBV27; cdr3_aa: CASSLSASLVETQYF; cdr3_nt: TGTGCCAGCAGTTTATCGGCTAGCCTGGTGGAGACCCAGTACTTC
j_call: TRBJ1-2; clone_size: .; d_call: .; v_call: TRBV19; cdr3_aa: CASSMPGVNYGYTF; cdr3_nt: TGTGCCAGTAGTATGCCAGGGGTTAACTATGGCTACACCTTC
j_call: TRBJ2-5; clone_size: .; d_call: .; v_call: TRBV27; cdr3_aa: CASSRRGKETQYF; cdr3_nt: TGTGCCAGCAGTCGCCGAGGGAAGGAGACCCAGTACTTC
j_call: TRBJ2-7; clone_size: .; d_call: TRBD2; v_call: TRBV5-6; cdr3_aa: CASSFGGAYEQYF; cdr3_nt: TGTGCCAGCAGCTTCGGGGGGGCCTACGAGCAGTACTTC
j_call: TRBJ2-2; clone_size: .; d_call: TRBD1; v_call: TRBV4-3; cdr3_aa: CASSQEKGARGELFF; cdr3_nt: TGCGCCAGCAGCCAAGAAAAGGGGGCACGCGGGGAGCTGTTTTTT
j_call: TRBJ2-7; clone_size: .; d_call: TRBD2; v_call: TRBV7-2; cdr3_aa: CASSPAGGSSDEQYF; cdr3_nt: TGTGCCAGCAGCCCAGCGGGGGGATCCTCAGACGAGCAGTACTTC
j_call: TRBJ2-7; clone_size: .; d_call: TRBD1; v_call: TRBV28; cdr3_aa: CASRQQGAYSYEQYF; cdr3_nt: TGTGCCAGCAGACAACAGGGGGCCTACTCCTACGAGCAGTACTTC
j_call: TRBJ1-5; clone_size: .; d_call: TRBD1; v_call: TRBV7-2; cdr3_aa: CASGQGRANQPQHF; cdr3_nt: TGTGCCAGCGGACAGGGCCGAGCTAATCAGCCCCAGCATTTT
j_call: TRBJ1-2; clone_size: .; d_call: .; v_call: TRBV6-5; cdr3_aa: CASTTVNYGYTF; cdr3_nt: TGTGCCAGCACGACAGTTAACTATGGCTACACCTTC
j_call: TRBJ2-3; clone_size: .; d_call: TRBD1; v_call: TRBV4-3; cdr3_aa: CASSQDGDRVDTQYF; cdr3_nt: TGCGCCAGCAGCCAAGATGGCGACAGGGTAGATACGCAGTATTTT
j_call: TRBJ2-5; clone_size: .; d_call: TRBD1; v_call: TRBV5-8; cdr3_aa: CASSPGTGLKLETQYF; cdr3_nt: TGTGCCAGCAGCCCCGGGACAGGGCTCAAGTTGGAGACCCAGTACTTC
j_call: TRBJ1-1; clone_size: .; d_call: .; v_call: TRBV28; cdr3_aa: CASSETPGKFLEAFF; cdr3_nt: TGTGCCAGCAGTGAGACCCCGGGAAAATTTCTTGAAGCTTTCTTT
j_call: TRBJ1-3; clone_size: .; d_call: .; v_call: TRBV28; cdr3_aa: CASSDYKNTIYF; cdr3_nt: TGTGCCAGCAGTGACTACAAAAACACCATATATTTT
j_call: TRBJ2-7; clone_size: .; d_call: TRBD1; v_call: TRBV28; cdr3_aa: CASSSGDRGLYEQYF; cdr3_nt: TGTGCCAGCAGTTCCGGGGACAGGGGGCTCTACGAGCAGTACTTC
j_call: TRBJ1-1; clone_size: .; d_call: TRBD1; v_call: TRBV4-3; cdr3_aa: CASSQDRGLNTEAFF; cdr3_nt: TGCGCCAGCAGCCAAGACAGGGGGCTAAACACTGAAGCTTTCTTT
j_call: TRBJ2-6; clone_size: once; d_call: .; v_call: TRBV18; cdr3_aa: CASSPIPFQRTGANVLTF; cdr3_nt: TGTGCCAGCTCACCCATTCCATTTCAGCGGACTGGGGCCAACGTCCTGACTTTC
j_call: TRBJ1-2; clone_size: few; d_call: .; v_call: TRBV9; cdr3_aa: CASSVGPTANYGYTF; cdr3_nt: TGTGCCAGCAGCGTAGGACCGACAGCTAACTATGGCTACACCTTC
j_call: TRBJ2-5; clone_size: .; d_call: TRBD2; v_call: TRBV11-2; cdr3_aa: CASNSGRGEETQYF; cdr3_nt: TGTGCCAGCAACTCGGGTCGGGGGGAAGAGACCCAGTACTTC
j_call: TRBJ2-7; clone_size: .; d_call: .; v_call: TRBV15; cdr3_aa: CATSRDYRTHEQYF; cdr3_nt: TGTGCCACCAGCAGAGATTACAGGACCCACGAGCAGTACTTC
j_call: TRBJ1-2; clone_size: .; d_call: .; v_call: TRBV4-3; cdr3_aa: CASSQEGGRHYARNYGYTF; cdr3_nt: TGCGCCAGCAGCCAAGAGGGGGGGCGCCATTACGCCCGTAACTATGGCTACACCTTC
j_call: TRBJ2-2; clone_size: .; d_call: TRBD2; v_call: TRBV4-3; cdr3_aa: CASSQVPGGPTGELFF; cdr3_nt: TGCGCCAGCAGCCAAGTGCCGGGGGGGCCCACCGGGGAGCTGTTTTTT
j_call: TRBJ1-5; clone_size: .; d_call: TRBD1; v_call: TRBV27; cdr3_aa: CASSLYAPTGYQPQHF; cdr3_nt: TGTGCCAGCAGTTTATACGCCCCGACAGGGTATCAGCCCCAGCATTTT
j_call: TRBJ2-1; clone_size: .; d_call: TRBD2; v_call: TRBV9; cdr3_aa: CASSSWTSGVNEQFF; cdr3_nt: TGTGCCAGCAGCTCGTGGACTAGCGGGGTAAATGAGCAGTTCTTC
j_call: TRBJ1-5; clone_size: .; d_call: .; v_call: TRBV19; cdr3_aa: CASGQPQHF; cdr3_nt: TGTGCCTCCGGTCAGCCCCAGCATTTT
j_call: TRBJ2-5; clone_size: .; d_call: .; v_call: TRBV14; cdr3_aa: CASSQEPWTTYQETQYF; cdr3_nt: TGTGCCAGCAGCCAAGAGCCTTGGACAACCTACCAAGAGACCCAGTACTTC
j_call: TRBJ1-5; clone_size: .; d_call: .; v_call: TRBV7-2; cdr3_aa: CASSSNLQPQHF; cdr3_nt: TGTGCCAGCAGCTCTAACCTACAGCCCCAGCATTTT
j_call: TRBJ1-1; clone_size: .; d_call: .; v_call: TRBV18; cdr3_aa: CASSTYLQGGGTEAFF; cdr3_nt: TGTGCCAGCTCAACTTACCTACAGGGCGGGGGCACTGAAGCTTTCTTT
j_call: TRBJ2-7; clone_size: .; d_call: .; v_call: TRBV27; cdr3_aa: CASTLRGGRHEQYF; cdr3_nt: TGTGCCAGCACCCTTAGGGGGGGAAGGCACGAGCAGTACTTC
j_call: TRBJ1-1; clone_size: .; d_call: .; v_call: TRBV28; cdr3_aa: CASSLGRPNTEAFF; cdr3_nt: TGTGCCAGCAGCCTGGGCAGACCTAACACTGAAGCTTTCTTT
j_call: TRBJ1-2; clone_size: .; d_call: TRBD1; v_call: TRBV5-5; cdr3_aa: CASSSDRVNYGYTF; cdr3_nt: TGTGCCAGCAGCAGCGACAGGGTTAACTATGGCTACACCTTC
j_call: TRBJ2-7; clone_size: .; d_call: TRBD1; v_call: TRBV29-1; cdr3_aa: CSVDGRGPNEQYF; cdr3_nt: TGCAGCGTTGACGGCAGGGGGCCCAACGAGCAGTACTTC
j_call: TRBJ2-3; clone_size: .; d_call: TRBD2; v_call: TRBV2; cdr3_aa: CASKGLADTQYF; cdr3_nt: TGTGCCAGCAAAGGACTAGCGGATACGCAGTATTTT
j_call: TRBJ2-4; clone_size: .; d_call: TRBD1; v_call: TRBV7-9; cdr3_aa: CASSQTGGSLAKNIQYF; cdr3_nt: TGTGCCAGCAGCCAGACAGGGGGCTCTTTGGCCAAAAACATTCAGTACTTC
j_call: TRBJ2-1; clone_size: .; d_call: .; v_call: TRBV5-1; cdr3_aa: CASSLNRGQFF; cdr3_nt: TGCGCCAGCAGCTTAAACCGGGGTCAGTTCTTC
j_call: TRBJ2-5; clone_size: .; d_call: TRBD2; v_call: TRBV7-3; cdr3_aa: CASSAAGGLETQYF; cdr3_nt: TGTGCCAGCAGCGCCGCGGGGGGGCTGGAGACCCAGTACTTC
j_call: TRBJ2-5; clone_size: .; d_call: TRBD1; v_call: TRBV19; cdr3_aa: CASSITGTVGETQYF; cdr3_nt: TGTGCCAGTAGTATAACTGGGACAGTTGGGGAGACCCAGTACTTC
j_call: TRBJ1-1; clone_size: .; d_call: .; v_call: TRBV12-5; cdr3_aa: CASASSGGTEAFF; cdr3_nt: TGTGCTAGTGCCTCGTCTGGGGGGACTGAAGCTTTCTTT
j_call: TRBJ2-1; clone_size: .; d_call: TRBD1; v_call: TRBV23-1; cdr3_aa: CASSTGAVPTYNEQFF; cdr3_nt: TGCGCCAGCAGTACAGGGGCCGTACCCACCTACAATGAGCAGTTCTTC
j_call: TRBJ1-5; clone_size: .; d_call: .; v_call: TRBV7-2; cdr3_aa: CASSFQGSNQPQHF; cdr3_nt: TGTGCCAGCAGCTTCCAGGGGAGCAATCAGCCCCAGCATTTT
j_call: TRBJ2-6; clone_size: .; d_call: TRBD1; v_call: TRBV7-2; cdr3_aa: CASSSQGASGANVLTF; cdr3_nt: TGTGCCAGCAGCTCACAGGGGGCTTCTGGGGCCAACGTCCTGACTTTC
j_call: TRBJ1-2; clone_size: .; d_call: .; v_call: TRBV4-3; cdr3_aa: CASSQETGRDYTF; cdr3_nt: TGCGCCAGCAGCCAAGAAACAGGTAGAGACTACACCTTC